The 7 T cell receptor beta chains reported below all come from one sample, sequenced in a study of shared clonotypes between healthy human individuals. Measured with immunoSEQ multiplex PCR; TCRdb has only the in-frame clones, and not every one. The data contain 550,000 to 600,000 clones, about 80% of them seen just once; the ten biggest clones take up around 12%. Sequenced input: PBMCs. All receptors derive from a woman aged 40 to 49 in good health. Some clones in this sample may be carry-over from other donors' samples.

In its sample, this clone was seen once. Written as DNA, the CDR3 is TGTGTCAGAAGCTTAGACCTGGCAGGGGTGCAGGACGAGCAGTACTTC. This translates into CVRSLDLAGVQDEQYF. V gene TRBV7-5 combines with J gene TRBJ2-7; the D call in the table, TRBD1, was not verified against the DNA. TRBV7-5 is flagged as a pseudogene. CDR3 length: 16 amino acids.

The gene calls are TRBV18 and TRBJ2-7; the D gene is possibly TRBD2 (6 bases). V was trimmed by 6 bases and J by 2 bases, leaving 11 bases between them. Germline CDR1 KGHSH, CDR2 LQKENI. The CDR3 sequence is 13 residues long. The CDR3 sequence is CASSNGGAYEQYF. In DNA form, the CDR3 reads TGTGCCAGCTCGAATGGAGGGGCCTACGAGCAGTACTTC.

This clone was counted once. This probably arose from a read error, given a far larger clone one base away. Other DNA sequences within the sample encode an identical CDR3. The chain couples TRBV30 to TRBJ1-2; TRBD1 matches at 9 bases. The CDR3 totals 14 residues. Germline loops: CDR1 GTSNPN, CDR2 SVGIG (reference sequence). V lost 3 bases and J lost 5; bases outside the gene matches: 7. The CDR3 DNA follows: TGTGCCTGGAGGTGGACAGGGGCGGGATATGGCTACACCTTC. This gives the protein CAWRWTGAGYGYTF.

This chain connects TRBV29-1 to TRBJ2-1; D unresolved. CDR3 length: 11 amino acids. V was cut by 6 bases and J by 8 bases, with 11 bases left in between. CDR1 is SQVTM and CDR2 is ANQGSEA in the germline V gene. CDR3 residues: CSVFLRDEQFF. The DNA for the CDR3 is TGCAGCGTCTTTCTCCGGGATGAGCAGTTCTTC.

V is TRBV9 and J is TRBJ2-3; D is undetermined. V lost 0 bases and J 2 bases, leaving 10 bases between the germline ends. Germline CDR1 and CDR2: SGDLS and YYNGEE. The CDR3 spans 15 residues. CDR3 nucleotide sequence: TGTGCCAGCAGCGTAGAGGGCGGTGTCACAGATACGCAGTATTTT. Its translation is CASSVEGGVTDTQYF.

This sequence joins TRBV10-3 and TRBJ2-5, with 7 bases lining up with TRBD1. Germline-derived CDR1 and CDR2 are ENHRY and SYGVKD. The CDR3 contains 15 residues. V was clipped by 2 bases and J by 2 bases; unmatched bases: 5. CDR3 DNA: TGTGCCATCAGTGAGACTGGGACAGTACAAGAGACCCAGTACTTC. It translates to CAISETGTVQETQYF.

This rearrangement joins TRBV19 to TRBJ2-1; possible D gene TRBD1, 8 bases. V gave up 5 bases and J gave up 8 bases, with 16 bases separating them. The CDR3 runs to 14 residues. The V gene's germline CDR1 is LNHDA and CDR2 SQIVND (reference sequence). The CDR3 region has the DNA TGTGCCAGTAGTCCACAGGGGGGGTACGATGAGCAGTTCTTC. It encodes CASSPQGGYDEQFF.